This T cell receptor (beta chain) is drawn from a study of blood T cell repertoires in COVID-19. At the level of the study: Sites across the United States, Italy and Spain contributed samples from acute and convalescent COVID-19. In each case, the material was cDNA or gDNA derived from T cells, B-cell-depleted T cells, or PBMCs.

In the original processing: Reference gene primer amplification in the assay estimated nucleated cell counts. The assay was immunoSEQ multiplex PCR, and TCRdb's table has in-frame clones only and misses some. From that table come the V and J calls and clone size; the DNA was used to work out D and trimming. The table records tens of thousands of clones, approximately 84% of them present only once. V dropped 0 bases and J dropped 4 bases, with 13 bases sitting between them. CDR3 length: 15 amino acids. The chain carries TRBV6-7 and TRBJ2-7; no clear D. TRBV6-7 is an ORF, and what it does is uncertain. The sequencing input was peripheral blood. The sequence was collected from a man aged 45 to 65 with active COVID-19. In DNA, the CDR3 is TGTGCCAGCAGTTACTCTTCCGATAGAAAGTACGAGCAGTACTTC. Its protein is CASSYSSDRKYEQYF.